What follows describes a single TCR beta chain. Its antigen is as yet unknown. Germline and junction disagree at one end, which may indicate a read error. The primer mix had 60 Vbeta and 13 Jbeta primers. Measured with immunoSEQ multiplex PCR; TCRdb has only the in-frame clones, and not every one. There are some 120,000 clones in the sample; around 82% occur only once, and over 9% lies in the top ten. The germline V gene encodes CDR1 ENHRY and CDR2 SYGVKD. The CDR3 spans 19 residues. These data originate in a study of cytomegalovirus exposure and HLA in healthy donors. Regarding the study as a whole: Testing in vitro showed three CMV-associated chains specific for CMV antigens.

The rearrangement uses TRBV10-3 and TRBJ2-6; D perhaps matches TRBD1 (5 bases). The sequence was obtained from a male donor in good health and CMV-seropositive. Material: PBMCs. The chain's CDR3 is CAISESQAPALSGANGLTF. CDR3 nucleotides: TGTGCCATCAGTGAGTCCCAGGCACCTGCCCTTTCTGGGGCCAACGGCCTGACTTTC.